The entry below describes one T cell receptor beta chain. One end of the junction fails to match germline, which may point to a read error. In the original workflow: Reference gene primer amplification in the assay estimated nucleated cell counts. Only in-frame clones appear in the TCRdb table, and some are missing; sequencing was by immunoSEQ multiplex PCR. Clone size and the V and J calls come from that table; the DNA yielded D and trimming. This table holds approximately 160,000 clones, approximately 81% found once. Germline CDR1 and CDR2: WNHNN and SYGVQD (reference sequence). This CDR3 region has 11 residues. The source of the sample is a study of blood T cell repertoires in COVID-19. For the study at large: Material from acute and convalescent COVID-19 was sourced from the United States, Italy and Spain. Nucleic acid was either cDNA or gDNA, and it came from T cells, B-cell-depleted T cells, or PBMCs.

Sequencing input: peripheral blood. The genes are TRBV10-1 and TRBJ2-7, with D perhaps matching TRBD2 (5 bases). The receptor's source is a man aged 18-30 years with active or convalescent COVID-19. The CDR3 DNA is TGCGCCAGCAGTCCCCGGGGAGCTAGTCACTTC. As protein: CASSPRGASHF.